This TCR beta chain stems from a study of OX40 agonist ivuxolimab in advanced cancers. Overall study: Patients undergoing dose escalation presented with hepatocellular carcinoma, melanoma, renal cell or head and neck cancer. Of mixed ages from about 20 to 80 and averaging roughly 66 years, the group was approximately 84% male.

The CDR3 extends over 11 amino acids. The germline gives CDR1 MDHEN, CDR2 SYDVKM. V gave up 4 bases and J gave up 10 bases, with 8 bases separating them. The method was immunoSEQ multiplex PCR; TCRdb's version includes in-frame clones alone and lacks a portion of them. The sample has some 65,000 clones; around 85% are singletons. Patients had blood sampled at baseline and again on cycle 4 day 1 and cycle 7 day 1. The receptor was isolated from an adult with an advanced solid tumor such as melanoma, head and neck, liver or kidney cancer. The rearrangement joins TRBV28 to TRBJ2-1; D not certain. The sample consisted of CD4+ or CD8+ T cells sorted from blood, taken in a trial of the OX40 agonist ivuxolimab. CDR3 bases: TGTGCCAGCAGTTCCCGACTGGAGCAGTTCTTC. It codes for CASSSRLEQFF.